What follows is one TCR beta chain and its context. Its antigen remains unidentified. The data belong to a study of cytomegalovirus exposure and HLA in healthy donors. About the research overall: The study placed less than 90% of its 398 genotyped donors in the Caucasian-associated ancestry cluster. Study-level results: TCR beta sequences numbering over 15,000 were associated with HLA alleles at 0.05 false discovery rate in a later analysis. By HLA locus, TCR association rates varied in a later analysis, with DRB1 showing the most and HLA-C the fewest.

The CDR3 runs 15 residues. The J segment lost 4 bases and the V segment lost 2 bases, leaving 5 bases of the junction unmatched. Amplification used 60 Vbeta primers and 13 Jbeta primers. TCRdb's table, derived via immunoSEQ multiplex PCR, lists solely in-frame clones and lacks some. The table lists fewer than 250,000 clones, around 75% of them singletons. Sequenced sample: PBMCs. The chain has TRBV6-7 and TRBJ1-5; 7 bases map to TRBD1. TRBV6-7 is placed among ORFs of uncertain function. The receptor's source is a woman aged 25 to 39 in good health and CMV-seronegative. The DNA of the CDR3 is TGTGCCAGCAGTTACACAGGGGCCGCAAATCAGCCCCAGCATTTT. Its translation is CASSYTGAANQPQHF.